Below, 20 T cell receptor beta chains from the same sample are listed, as sequenced in a study of blood T cell repertoires in COVID-19. The repertoire was sequenced with immunoSEQ multiplex PCR; TCRdb's copy has only in-frame clones and lacks some. The data show about 190,000 clones, about 82% seen once. Sequenced: peripheral blood. The source is a woman in her 30s with acute or convalescent COVID-19.

The V gene is TRBV5-4, the J gene TRBJ2-1, with TRBD2 identical over 12 bases. CDR1 is SGHNT and CDR2 is YYREEE in the germline V gene (reference sequence). This CDR3 is built from 15 residues. Trimming at V came to 3 bases and at J to 9 bases, leaving 7 bases not matched to a gene. CDR3: CASSSLLAGGGEQFF. CDR3 coding DNA: TGTGCCAGCAGCTCGCTACTAGCGGGAGGTGGTGAGCAGTTCTTC.

This rearrangement joins TRBV7-6 to TRBJ1-1; unclear D gene. Germline V gene data show CDR1 as SGHVS and CDR2 as FNYEAQ. Deletions cut 1 base from V and 4 bases from J, with 7 bases between. This CDR3 is built from 13 residues. The CDR3 spells CASSLGLVTEAFF. CDR3 DNA sequence: TGTGCCAGCAGCTTAGGGCTCGTCACTGAAGCTTTCTTT.

The chain links TRBV7-2 to TRBJ1-1; D possibly corresponds to TRBD1 (6 bases). The CDR3 contains 14 residues. Germline lookup yields CDR1 SGHTA and CDR2 FQGNSA. V gave up 6 bases and J gave up 6 bases, with 17 bases separating them. CDR3 sequence: CASSSNRAKAEAFF. The CDR3 DNA is TGTGCCAGCAGTTCAAACAGGGCAAAGGCTGAAGCTTTCTTT.

The V call is TRBV11-1, the J call TRBJ1-2, with 8 bases matching TRBD1. V lost 4 bases, J lost 4 bases, and 2 bases stayed unmatched. This CDR3 comprises 13 residues. Per germline, CDR1 SGHAT and CDR2 FQDESV (reference sequence). The CDR3 DNA reads TGTGCCAGCAGCTCAGGGGGCAGCTATGGCTACACCTTC. This codes for CASSSGGSYGYTF.

V usage is TRBV6-1 and J usage is TRBJ2-1; 9 positions match TRBD1. Germline assignment: CDR1 MNHNS and CDR2 SASEGT. The CDR3 is made up of 16 amino acids. V dropped 4 bases and J dropped 9; count of bases not matched to a gene: 13. CDR3 in amino acids: CASSAWGQGGLGEQFF. The CDR3 DNA reads as TGTGCCAGCAGTGCGTGGGGACAGGGAGGGTTAGGTGAGCAGTTCTTC.

This clone is labeled as medium-sized. The V and J genes are TRBV7-9 and TRBJ2-1, with D maybe TRBD1 (5 bases). Germline CDR1 and CDR2: SEHNR and FQNEAQ (reference sequence). V lost 4 bases, J lost 10 bases, and 8 bases lay in between. There are 11 residues in the CDR3. CDR3 residues: CASSWGLEQFF. The DNA for the CDR3 is TGTGCCAGCAGCTGGGGCCTAGAGCAGTTCTTC. The variable domain in full, completed from reference TRBV7-9 and TRBJ2-1, reads DTGVSQNPRHKITKRGQNVTFRCDPISEHNRLYWYRQTLGQGPEFLTYFQNEAQLEKSRLLSDRFSAERPKGSFSTLEIQRTEQGDSAMYLCASSWGLEQFFGPGTRLTVL.

This clone came up once. V is TRBV7-9 and J is TRBJ2-2; 10 nucleotides match TRBD1. CDR1 SEHNR and CDR2 FQNEAQ come from the germline V gene (reference sequence). This CDR3 comprises 16 residues. V lost 3 bases, J lost 6 bases, and 7 bases stayed unmatched. CDR3 nucleotides: TGTGCCAGCAGCTTTGGGGGGACAGGGGACGCCGGGGAGCTGTTTTTT. Translating gives CASSFGGTGDAGELFF.

The rearrangement joins TRBV2 to TRBJ1-2, with 9 positions matching TRBD1. Germline lookup yields CDR1 SNHLY and CDR2 FYNNEI. This CDR3 has 15 amino acids. V was pared by 6 bases and J by 8 bases, with 13 bases of the junction left unmatched. The CDR3 here is CASRISHTGGEGYTF. CDR3 nucleotide sequence: TGTGCCAGCAGGATCTCCCACACAGGGGGCGAAGGCTACACCTTC.

This sequence joins TRBV4-3 and TRBJ2-1; TRBD2 matches at 11 bases. The ends lost 4 bases at V and 3 bases at J; junction bases unmatched: 8. Germline V gives CDR1 LGHNA, CDR2 YSLEER. This CDR3 spans 17 amino acids. The CDR3 nucleotides are TGCGCCAGCAGCCCTGGTAGCGGGAGGGCCGTCTACAATGAGCAGTTCTTC. It translates to CASSPGSGRAVYNEQFF.

This clone was found a few times. The genes are TRBV19 and TRBJ1-1; possible D gene TRBD1, 5 bases. Trimming stripped 5 bases from V and 4 bases from J, with 14 bases between. CDR1 is LNHDA, CDR2 SQIVND, per germline (reference sequence). This CDR3 region has 14 residues. The CDR3 coding sequence is TGTGCCAGTAGTGTGGCGAAGCAGGGCACTGAAGCTTTCTTT. It translates to CASSVAKQGTEAFF. Drawing the rest from reference TRBV19 and TRBJ1-1, the complete variable domain is DGGITQSPKYLFRKEGQNVTLSCEQNLNHDAMYWYRQDPGQGLRLIYYSQIVNDFQKGDIAEGYSVSREKKESFPLTVTSAQKNPTAFYLCASSVAKQGTEAFFGQGTRLTVV.

The V gene is TRBV5-4, the J gene TRBJ1-2; TRBD1 might be the D (5 bases). V lost 0 bases, J lost 1 base, and 10 bases lay in between. The CDR3 is made up of 15 amino acids. Germline V CDR1 and CDR2: SGHNT, YYREEE (reference sequence). Here the CDR3 reads CASSLAGVSNYGYTF. In DNA form, the CDR3 reads TGTGCCAGCAGCTTGGCGGGGGTTAGTAACTATGGCTACACCTTC.

The V call is TRBV3-1 (or the pseudogene TRBV3-2), the J call TRBJ1-4; D ambiguous. CDR3 length: 15 residues. Looked up from germline, CDR1 is LGHDT and CDR2 is YNNKEL (reference sequence). V was pared by 0 bases and J by 8 bases, with 13 bases between. The CDR3 protein is CASSQDPYPGEKLFF. CDR3 in DNA: TGTGCCAGCAGCCAAGATCCATACCCGGGGGAAAAACTGTTTTTT.

The sample holds a few counts of this clone. This sequence joins TRBV11-3 and TRBJ2-2; tentative D call: TRBD2 (7 bases). V lost 5 bases to trimming and J lost 7 bases, with 14 bases between them. CDR1 is SGHNT and CDR2 is YENEEA in the germline V gene. The CDR3 has 14 amino acids. The CDR3 DNA reads as TGTGCCAGCAGCCCCATGGGGGGGCACGGGGAGCTGTTTTTT. This translates into CASSPMGGHGELFF.

The V call is TRBV30, the J call TRBJ1-6; TRBD1 matches 9 bases. Trimming at V came to 0 bases and at J to 13 bases, leaving 1 base not matched to a gene. The germline CDR1 and CDR2 sequences are GTSNPN and SVGIG (reference sequence). This CDR3 comprises 12 residues. The CDR3: CAWSVQGAPLHF. The CDR3 DNA follows: TGTGCCTGGAGTGTACAGGGGGCGCCCCTCCACTTT.

CDR3 region: CASTTDWRSTEAFF. The CDR3 DNA reads TGTGCCAGTACCACGGACTGGAGGAGTACTGAAGCTTTCTTT. V gene TRBV19 combines with J gene TRBJ1-1; D is ambiguous. The CDR3 is 14 amino acids. V lost 7 bases and J 5 bases, leaving 17 bases between the germline ends. Per the germline V gene, CDR1 is LNHDA and CDR2 is SQIVND (reference sequence).

This clone appeared once. The chain is built from TRBV2 and TRBJ1-6; D is uncertain. V lost 4 bases to trimming and J lost 6 bases, with 10 bases between them. The CDR3 length is 14 residues. Germline assignment: CDR1 SNHLY and CDR2 FYNNEI. CDR3 amino acids: CASSADGLNSPLHF. Here the CDR3 DNA reads TGTGCCAGCAGTGCGGACGGACTTAATTCACCCCTCCACTTT.

The V and J genes are TRBV4-2 and TRBJ2-1; D perhaps matches TRBD2 (5 bases). V shed 1 base and J shed 4 bases, with 14 bases lying between them. The CDR3 sequence is 16 residues long. The germline V gene has CDR1 LGHNA and CDR2 YNFKEQ. As DNA, the CDR3 is TGTGCCAGCAGCCAAGGAGAAGCGGAGGCTTACAATGAGCAGTTCTTC. Amino acid sequence: CASSQGEAEAYNEQFF.

The chain combines TRBV14 with TRBJ2-7; 10 bases match TRBD2. V gave up 1 base and J gave up 0 bases; unmatched junction bases: 6. Germline loops: CDR1 SGHDN, CDR2 FVKESK. This CDR3 region has 17 residues. CDR3 DNA sequence: TGTGCCAGCAGCCAAGTGATAGGACTAGCGGACTCCTACGAGCAGTACTTC. Residues: CASSQVIGLADSYEQYF.

The chain's CDR3 is CASSEDRALVGYTF. The DNA of the CDR3 is TGTGCCAGCAGTGAAGACAGGGCCCTCGTAGGCTACACCTTC. This sequence joins TRBV2 and TRBJ1-2; D might be TRBD1 (6 bases). This CDR3 is built from 14 residues. Germline-derived CDR1 and CDR2 are SNHLY and FYNNEI. V was cut by 1 base and J by 8 bases, with 14 bases left in between.

This clone occurred once. The chain carries TRBV23-1 and TRBJ1-1; 8 bases map to TRBD1. TRBV23-1 belongs to the ORF category, with a function that is uncertain. The CDR3 totals 11 residues. V was clipped by 10 bases and J by 7 bases; unmatched bases: 5. Here the CDR3 reads CATAGTGEAFF. The CDR3 nucleotides read TGCGCCACAGCCGGGACAGGTGAAGCTTTCTTT.